This TCR beta chain was profiled in a study of T cells in Graves' hyperthyroidism and ophthalmopathy. Each patient was aged 18 to 65 and had newly diagnosed hyperthyroidism of under 2 months' duration. The blood specimen was taken at initial hyperthyroidism diagnosis, before any ophthalmopathy symptoms. Many counts were recorded for this clonotype. TCR beta CDR3 regions were amplified from RNA transcripts. With the HTBI primer set, the TCR CDR3 went through a first round of RT-PCR. TCRdb redid the calling of the multiplex PCR reads with MiXCR, one entry per CDR3 protein. This table has 380,000 or so distinct CDR3 sequences, approximately 12% appearing once. Sequences were obtained from blood. This receptor was obtained from a man aged 25-45 years with Graves' hyperthyroidism that later progressed to Graves' ophthalmopathy.

The CDR3 DNA follows: TGCAGTGCTAGAGAGGCGACTATGGGGTACGAGCAGTACTTC. Encoded protein: CSAREATMGYEQYF. The rearrangement links TRBV20-1 to TRBJ2-7, with D perhaps matching TRBD2 (5 bases). Germline-derived CDR1 and CDR2 are DFQATT and SNEGSKA (reference sequence). The CDR3 sequence is 14 residues long. Between the trimmed V and J ends, which lost 0 bases and 4 bases, there was a span of 13 bases.